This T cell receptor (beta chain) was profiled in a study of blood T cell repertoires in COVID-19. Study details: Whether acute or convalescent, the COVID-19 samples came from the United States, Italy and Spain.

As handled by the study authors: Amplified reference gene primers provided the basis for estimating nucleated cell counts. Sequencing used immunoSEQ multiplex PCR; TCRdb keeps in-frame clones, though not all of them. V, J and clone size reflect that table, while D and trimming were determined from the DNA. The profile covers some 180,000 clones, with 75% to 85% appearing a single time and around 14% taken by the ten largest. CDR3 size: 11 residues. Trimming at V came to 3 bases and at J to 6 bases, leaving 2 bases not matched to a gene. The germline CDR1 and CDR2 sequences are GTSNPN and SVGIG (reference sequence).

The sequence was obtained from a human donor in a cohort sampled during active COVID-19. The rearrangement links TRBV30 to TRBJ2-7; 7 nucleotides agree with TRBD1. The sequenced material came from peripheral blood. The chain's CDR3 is CAWSSGGEQYF. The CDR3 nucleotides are TGTGCCTGGAGCTCAGGGGGCGAGCAGTACTTC.